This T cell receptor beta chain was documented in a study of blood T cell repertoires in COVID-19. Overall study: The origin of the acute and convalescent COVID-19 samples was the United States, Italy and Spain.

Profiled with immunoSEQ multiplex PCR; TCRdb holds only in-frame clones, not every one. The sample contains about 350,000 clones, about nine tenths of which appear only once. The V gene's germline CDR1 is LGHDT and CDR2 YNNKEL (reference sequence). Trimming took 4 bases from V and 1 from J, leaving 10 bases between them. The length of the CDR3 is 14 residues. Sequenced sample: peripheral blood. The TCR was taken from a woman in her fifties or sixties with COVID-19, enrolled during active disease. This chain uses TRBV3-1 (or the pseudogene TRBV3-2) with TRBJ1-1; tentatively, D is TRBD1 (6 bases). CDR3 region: CASSRQTGNTEAFF. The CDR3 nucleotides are TGTGCCAGCAGCCGCCAGACAGGGAACACTGAAGCTTTCTTT.